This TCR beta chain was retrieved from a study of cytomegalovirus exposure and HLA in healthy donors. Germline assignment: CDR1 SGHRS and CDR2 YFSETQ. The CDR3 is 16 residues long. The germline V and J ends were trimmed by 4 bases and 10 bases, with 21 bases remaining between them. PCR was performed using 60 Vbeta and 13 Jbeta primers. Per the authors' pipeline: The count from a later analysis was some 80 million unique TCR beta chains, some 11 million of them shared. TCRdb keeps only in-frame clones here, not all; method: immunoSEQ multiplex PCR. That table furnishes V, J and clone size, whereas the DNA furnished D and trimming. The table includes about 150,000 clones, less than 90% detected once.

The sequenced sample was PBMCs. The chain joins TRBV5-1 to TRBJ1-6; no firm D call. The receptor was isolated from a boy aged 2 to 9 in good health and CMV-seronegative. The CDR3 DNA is TGCGCCAGCAGCCTAGCCGGACTCCTCGAGAGGTCACCCCTCCACTTT. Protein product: CASSLAGLLERSPLHF. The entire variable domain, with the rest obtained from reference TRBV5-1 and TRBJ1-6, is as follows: KAGVTQTPRYLIKTRGQQVTLSCSPISGHRSVSWYQQTPGQGLQFLFEYFSETQRNKGNFPGRFSGRQFSNSRSEMNVSTLELGDSALYLCASSLAGLLERSPLHFGNGTRLTVT.